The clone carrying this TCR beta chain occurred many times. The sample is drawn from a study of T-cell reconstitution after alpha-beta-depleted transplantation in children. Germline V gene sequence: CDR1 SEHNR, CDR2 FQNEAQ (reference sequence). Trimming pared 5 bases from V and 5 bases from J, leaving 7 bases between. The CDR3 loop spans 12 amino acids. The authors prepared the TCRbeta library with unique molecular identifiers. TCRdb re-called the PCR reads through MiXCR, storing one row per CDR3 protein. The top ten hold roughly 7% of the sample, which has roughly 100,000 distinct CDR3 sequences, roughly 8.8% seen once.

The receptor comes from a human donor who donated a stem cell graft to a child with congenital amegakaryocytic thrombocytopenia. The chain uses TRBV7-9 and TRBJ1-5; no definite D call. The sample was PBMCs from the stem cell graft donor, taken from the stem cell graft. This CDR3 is CASSLGHQPQHF. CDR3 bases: TGTGCCAGCAGCCTCGGACATCAGCCCCAGCATTTT. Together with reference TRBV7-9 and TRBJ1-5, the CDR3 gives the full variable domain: DTGVSQNPRHKITKRGQNVTFRCDPISEHNRLYWYRQTLGQGPEFLTYFQNEAQLEKSRLLSDRFSAERPKGSFSTLEIQRTEQGDSAMYLCASSLGHQPQHFGDGTRLSIL.